Below, 7 T cell receptor beta chains from the same sample are listed, as sequenced in a study of T cells in Graves' hyperthyroidism and ophthalmopathy. RNA transcripts were the template for amplifying TCR beta CDR3 regions. During a first-round RT-PCR of the TCR CDR3, the HTBI primer set was used. MiXCR, run by TCRdb on the multiplex PCR reads, gives a single entry per CDR3 protein. The sample includes hundreds of thousands of distinct CDR3 sequences, just under 45% of them seen just once. Input material: peripheral blood or thyroid tissue (not recorded which). The receptors come from an adult man with Graves' disease, either hyperthyroidism or ophthalmopathy (not recorded which).

This clonotype was recorded many times. J is TRBJ1-1 and V is TRBV29-1; D remains unclear. This CDR3 is built from 11 residues. The V and J ends lost 6 bases and 10 bases respectively, with 15 bases between them. Germline V lookup: CDR1 SQVTM, CDR2 ANQGSEA. The CDR3 is CSVETFSGAFF. DNA of the CDR3: TGCAGCGTAGAGACCTTTTCGGGAGCTTTCTTT.

A remark on this clonotype: This may be a read error, as it is one base from a much larger clone. The genes are TRBV7-2 and TRBJ2-7; D gene uncertain. Germline CDR1 reads SGHTA; CDR2 reads FQGNSA. The length of the CDR3 is 12 residues. CDR3 DNA sequence: TGTGCCAGCAGCCAACAGAGTTACGGGCAGTACTTC. It translates to CASSQQSYGQYF.

This chain uses TRBV2 with TRBJ1-5, with D perhaps matching TRBD1 (6 bases). This CDR3 contains 14 residues. V was shortened by 6 bases and J by 3 bases, with 12 bases between the two germline ends. Germline lookup yields CDR1 SNHLY and CDR2 FYNNEI. This CDR3 is CASRARGINQPQHF. The CDR3 nucleotides read TGTGCCAGCAGAGCCAGGGGTATCAATCAGCCCCAGCATTTT. Variable domain in full (rest from reference TRBV2 and TRBJ1-5): EPEVTQTPSHQVTQMGQEVILRCVPISNHLYFYWYRQILGQKVEFLVSFYNNEISEKSEIFDDQFSVERPDGSNFTLKIRSTKLEDSAMYFCASRARGINQPQHFGDGTRLSIL.

The table lists this clonotype with a few counts. The J gene is TRBJ2-7, the V gene TRBV2; TRBD2 aligns across 11 bases. CDR3 size: 15 residues. Trimming took 5 bases from V and 2 from J; bases not matched to a gene: 5. Germline CDR1 is SNHLY and CDR2 is FYNNEI. CDR3 nucleotides: TGTGCCAGCAGTCGGACTAGCGGGCCACCCTACGAGCAGTACTTC. Its translation is CASSRTSGPPYEQYF. The entire variable domain, with the rest obtained from reference TRBV2 and TRBJ2-7, is as follows: EPEVTQTPSHQVTQMGQEVILRCVPISNHLYFYWYRQILGQKVEFLVSFYNNEISEKSEIFDDQFSVERPDGSNFTLKIRSTKLEDSAMYFCASSRTSGPPYEQYFGPGTRLTVT.

This clonotype has more than one count but fewer than ten. The chain carries TRBV7-9 and TRBJ1-5; 8 bases align to TRBD1. This CDR3 spans 14 amino acids. Germline V CDR1 and CDR2: SEHNR, FQNEAQ (reference sequence). V was clipped by 5 bases and J by 8 bases; unmatched bases: 8. The CDR3, as DNA: TGTGCCAGCAGCCAAGGACAGGGAATGAAGCCCCAGCATTTT. It codes for CASSQGQGMKPQHF.

This chain uses TRBV6-5 with TRBJ1-2; TRBD1 is a possible D gene (6 bases). CDR3 size: 13 residues. Between the trimmed V and J ends, which lost 4 bases and 5 bases, there was a span of 11 bases. In germline, CDR1 is MNHEY, CDR2 SVGAGI. CDR3: CASSSLGAYGYTF. In DNA, the CDR3 is TGTGCCAGCAGTTCATTGGGGGCTTATGGCTACACCTTC.

The chain employs TRBV29-1 and TRBJ2-7; 11 nucleotides align to TRBD2. The CDR3 is made up of 10 amino acids. Germline loops: CDR1 SQVTM, CDR2 ANQGSEA. V trimming: 6 bases; J trimming: 13 bases; junction bases outside the gene matches: 5. The CDR3 spells CSVVTSGGYF. The CDR3 DNA reads TGCAGCGTGGTCACTAGCGGGGGCTACTTC.